The entry below describes one TCR beta chain. Its antigen remains unidentified. Starting 14 to 28 days after autologous transplant, ipilimumab 1 mg/kg was given. Dosing: nivolumab 3 mg/kg IV, weeks 1, 4, 7, 10, then every two weeks to week 26. CDR3 length: 15 amino acids. Trimming at V came to 1 base and at J to 7 bases, leaving 6 bases not matched to a gene. Germline assignment: CDR1 SEHNR and CDR2 FQNEAQ (reference sequence). The entry originates in a study of ipilimumab plus nivolumab after autologous stem cell transplantation. Study-level background: Typical patient got about 5 ipilimumab doses and roughly eight nivolumab doses (median).

TCRdb keeps only in-frame clones here, not all; method: immunoSEQ multiplex PCR. The sample shows over 75,000 clones, about 83% of them seen only once. General study results and limits: Per the authors, repertoire, Treg and microbiota data justify further study.

The source material was PBMCs, sampled in a trial of ipilimumab plus nivolumab as post-transplant consolidation. The chain carries TRBV7-9 and TRBJ1-4, with 7 nucleotides matching TRBD1. This TCR came from a male donor with diffuse large B-cell lymphoma. The CDR3, as DNA: TGTGCCAGCAGCTTAGGGACAGGAGTGAGTGAAAAACTGTTTTTT. Translating it yields CASSLGTGVSEKLFF.